These T cell receptor beta chains were read from a single sample in a study of T-cell memory formation after mild COVID-19. TCRdb reprocessed the 5' RACE reads via MiXCR and lists one record per CDR3 protein. This sample yields hundreds of thousands of distinct CDR3 sequences, of which less than 25% are seen a single time; approximately 8.4% belongs to the top ten. The sequenced sample consisted of PBMCs or a T cell subset sorted from them (not recorded which). The receptors were sampled from an adult woman who had mild COVID-19 (a few samples of this study predate the infection). Cell type and time point are not known. Each CDR3 is given without its conserved first and last residue.

CDR3 protein	V gene
ASSLGGARNTEAF	TRBV12-3/TRBV12-4
ASSLVEGGTYNEQF	TRBV12-3/TRBV12-4
ASSQDKASGGADTQY	TRBV4-2
ASSAAGTGTDTQY	TRBV9
ATSEPGSTDTQY	TRBV24-1
ASRTVSGGASTQF	TRBV3-1
ASSPQGQSEAF	TRBV16
ASSLPGLAWGSYEQY	TRBV7-2
ASSSQGGNEQF	TRBV12-3/TRBV12-4
ASSQVGTGGSGYT	TRBV4-2
ASRAEGPNYGYT	TRBV7-9
AIKGEREGTQY	TRBV10-3
SVGESNSNQPQH	TRBV29-1
ASSLSAGLAGGTGETQY	TRBV7-2
ASSPGTVYTGELF	TRBV9
ASSQSGLAGVNEQF	TRBV6-5
ASRGTRWEDEQF	TRBV27
ASSPTGAYNEQF	TRBV12-3/TRBV12-4
SVDGEKTEAF	TRBV29-1
ASSPGQVNLNTEAF	TRBV18
ASSLEASGTDTQY	TRBV5-1
ASSVVTAYEPLRGYT	TRBV9
ASSQTGAAYVHTEAF	TRBV3-1
SVEAQGSGTEAF	TRBV29-1
SVEMAGEFPSYEQY	TRBV29-1
ASTLLSGTSGDTQY	TRBV3-1